This is a list of T cell receptor beta chains from one sample in a study of Ad26.COV2.S vaccination and SARS-CoV-2 variants. Clones were sequenced by immunoSEQ multiplex PCR, and TCRdb holds only the in-frame ones, with some missing. The sample yields 290,000 or so clones, 70% to 90% seen once. The input for sequencing was peripheral blood, taken in a trial of Ad26.COV2.S vaccine versus placebo. All receptors derive from a person between 18 and 60 years old who received the Ad26.COV2.S COVID-19 vaccine or a placebo. CDR3s include the opening cysteine and the closing phenylalanine or tryptophan. D genes are given only for firm matches. Expanded clones get a size class; other rows say once, few or many, or leave the size out.

>TRBV19|NA|NA|TRBJ1-1
TGTGCCAGTAGTATAATCGATCGGGACACTGAAGCTTTCTTT
CASSIIDRDTEAFF
>TRBV27|NA|NA|TRBJ2-7
TGTGCCAGCAGTTTAAACAGGGCGTCCTACGAGCAGTACTTC
CASSLNRASYEQYF
>TRBV18|NA|NA|TRBJ2-3
TGTGCCAGCTCACCGACTCTGACTGGAGGCACAGATACGCAGTATTTT
CASSPTLTGGTDTQYF
>TRBV3-1/TRBV3-2|few|NA|TRBJ1-2
TGTGCCAGCAGCCAAGATCCGAGGGTGGACTATGGCTACACCTTC
CASSQDPRVDYGYTF
>TRBV18|once|TRBD1|TRBJ1-1
TGTGCCAGCTCACACGGGACAGGGGGCGGAAACACTGAAGCTTTCTTT
CASSHGTGGGNTEAFF
>TRBV6-1|NA|TRBD2|TRBJ2-5
TGTGCCAGCAGTGAAGCGACGGGAGGGCCGGGGGAGACCCAGTACTTC
CASSEATGGPGETQYF
>TRBV27|NA|NA|TRBJ2-3
TGTGCCAGCAGTCCACAGGACGGTTACACAGATACGCAGTATTTT
CASSPQDGYTDTQYF
>TRBV7-2|NA|NA|TRBJ2-5
TGTGCCAGCAGCTCACAGGAGTTGGGGACCCAGTACTTC
CASSSQELGTQYF
>TRBV30|NA|NA|TRBJ1-2
TGTGCCTGGAGTCGGACAGAAGAATATGGCTACACCTTC
CAWSRTEEYGYTF
>TRBV3-1/TRBV3-2|NA|TRBD1|TRBJ1-4
TGTGCCAGCAGCCTCAGGGGGCCTAATGAAAAACTGTTTTTT
CASSLRGPNEKLFF
>TRBV28|NA|TRBD1|TRBJ1-3
TGTGCCAGCAGTTTATCGGACAGGGATGGAAACACCATATATTTT
CASSLSDRDGNTIYF
>TRBV24-1|NA|TRBD2|TRBJ2-2
TGTGCCACCTTAACCAGGGCGGGAGAATCCACCGGGGAGCTGTTTTTT
CATLTRAGESTGELFF
>TRBV6-5|NA|NA|TRBJ1-6
TGTGCCAGCAGTTACGGTTACAGCCCGAGCAATTCACCCCTCCACTTT
CASSYGYSPSNSPLHF
>TRBV27|NA|TRBD1|TRBJ1-2
TGTGCCAGCAGCGCAGAGGACAGGGCCTATGGCTACACCTTC
CASSAEDRAYGYTF
>TRBV19|NA|NA|TRBJ1-6
TGTGCCAGTAGTATTGTTCAGGGGAATAATTCACCCCTCCACTTT
CASSIVQGNNSPLHF
>TRBV3-1/TRBV3-2|NA|NA|TRBJ2-5
TGTGCCAGCAGCTTACGACTTCCCGGTGCTATAGCTCAAGAGACCCAGTACTTC
CASSLRLPGAIAQETQYF
>TRBV12-5|few|NA|TRBJ1-1
TGTGCTAGTGGTACAGGTTGGAATGAAGCTTTCTTT
CASGTGWNEAFF
>TRBV3-1/TRBV3-2|NA|TRBD1|TRBJ2-3
TGTGCCAGCAGACTCCGGGACAGAAGCACAGATACGCAGTATTTT
CASRLRDRSTDTQYF
>TRBV13|NA|NA|TRBJ1-4
TGTGCCAGCAGCCCAAGGGGGGAGCCGGAAAAACTGTTTTTT
CASSPRGEPEKLFF
>TRBV9|many|NA|TRBJ1-4
TGTGCCAGCAGCGACGGGACGGGGCTTTCTAATGAAAAACTGTTTTTT
CASSDGTGLSNEKLFF
>TRBV28|NA|TRBD1|TRBJ1-1
TGTGCCAGCAGTTACAGGGGGCGCATAGGGAACACTGAAGCTTTCTTT
CASSYRGRIGNTEAFF
>TRBV18|NA|TRBD2|TRBJ2-1
TGTGCCAGCTCACCACGGGGCGGGGGTAACAATGAGCAGTTCTTC
CASSPRGGGNNEQFF
>TRBV25-1|NA|NA|TRBJ2-2
TGTGCCAGCAGTGGGGGTTTGGGCACCGGGGAGCTGTTTTTT
CASSGGLGTGELFF
>TRBV5-4|NA|NA|TRBJ2-5
TGTGCCAGCAGCTTAAGGGGGGCAGAGACCCAGTACTTC
CASSLRGAETQYF
>TRBV4-2|few|TRBD1|TRBJ1-5
TGTGCCAGCAGCCAAGGAATGAGGGGGCATCAGCCCCAGCATTTT
CASSQGMRGHQPQHF
>TRBV7-9|NA|NA|TRBJ2-4
TGTGCCAGCAGCCCTACAGAAATCAAAAACATTCAGTACTTC
CASSPTEIKNIQYF
>TRBV18|once|NA|TRBJ2-5
TGTGCCAGCTCACCAAGCGGACCACCGGAGACCCAGTACTTC
CASSPSGPPETQYF
>TRBV5-5|NA|TRBD1|TRBJ1-1
TGTGCCAGCAGCTTCTCTCCGACAGGGGGTATGAACACTGAAGCTTTCTTT
CASSFSPTGGMNTEAFF
>TRBV2|few|NA|TRBJ1-3
TGTGCCAGCAGCTATGAGGCAGGTAGTGGAAACACCATATATTTT
CASSYEAGSGNTIYF
>TRBV28|NA|TRBD1|TRBJ2-1
TGTGCCAGCCTGAGTTCGGGACAGTTCCCGAAGGAGCAGTTCTTC
CASLSSGQFPKEQFF
>TRBV12-3/TRBV12-4|NA|NA|TRBJ2-1
TGTGCCAGCAGTTTAGCAGACGAGCAGTTCTTC
CASSLADEQFF
>TRBV5-1|NA|NA|TRBJ1-1
TGCGCCAGCAGCTACCGACAGGTGAACACTGAAGCTTTCTTT
CASSYRQVNTEAFF
>TRBV19|NA|TRBD1|TRBJ1-2
TGTGCCAGTAGTTCGGACAGGGGGCGCAATGGCTACACCTTC
CASSSDRGRNGYTF
>TRBV5-1|NA|NA|TRBJ1-4
TGCGCCAGCAGCCCGTTGGACGGCCTAAATGAAAAACTGTTTTTT
CASSPLDGLNEKLFF
>TRBV9|once|TRBD1|TRBJ2-2
TGTGCCAGCACGGACAGGGGCGGCACCGGGGAGCTGTTTTTT
CASTDRGGTGELFF
>TRBV6-5|NA|NA|TRBJ2-2
TGTGCCAGCAGTTACTCGGGGATCGGGGAGCTGTTTTTT
CASSYSGIGELFF
>TRBV6-1|NA|NA|TRBJ2-7
TGTGCCAGCAGTGAAGCTCGACTAGTAGGGGCAAGTTGGCAGTACTTC
CASSEARLVGASWQYF
>TRBV18|NA|TRBD2|TRBJ2-1
TGTGCCAGCTCACCAAGCGGGGGCCCCTACAATGAGCAGTTCTTC
CASSPSGGPYNEQFF
>TRBV19|NA|TRBD1|TRBJ1-1
TGTGCCAGTAGTACCGGACAGGGCTTTACTGAAGCTTTCTTT
CASSTGQGFTEAFF
>TRBV7-8|NA|TRBD2|TRBJ2-7
TGTGCCAGCAGCTTAGCGGGGGGAGGGTCCTTC
CASSLAGGGSF
>TRBV7-3|NA|TRBD2|TRBJ2-5
TGTGCCAGCAGCTTATCTAGCGGGGGGGAGACCCAGTACTTC
CASSLSSGGETQYF
>TRBV14|few|NA|TRBJ1-6
TGTGCCAGCAGTCTCGCTAAGGTGTCTCTCGGTTCACCCCTCCACTTT
CASSLAKVSLGSPLHF
>TRBV5-5|NA|TRBD1|TRBJ2-5
TGTGCCAGCAGCTTGGGGGGACAGTACCAAGAGACCCAGTACTTC
CASSLGGQYQETQYF
>TRBV5-6|NA|TRBD1|TRBJ2-2
TGTGCCAGCAGCTTACCCGGGACAGCGAACACCGGGGAGCTGTTTTTT
CASSLPGTANTGELFF
>TRBV19|NA|NA|TRBJ1-1
TGTGCCACCCGACCCAATACTTGGGGAAGCATGAACACTGAAGCTTTCTTT
CATRPNTWGSMNTEAFF
>TRBV6-5|NA|NA|TRBJ2-1
TGTGCCAGCCTCCAAGGGGGGGAGCAGTTCTTC
CASLQGGEQFF
>TRBV30|NA|NA|TRBJ1-6
TGTGCCTGGAGCCGAGCCCCGGGGACTTCACCCCTCCACTTT
CAWSRAPGTSPLHF
>TRBV3-1/TRBV3-2|NA|NA|TRBJ1-1
TGTGCCAGCAGCCAAGATATTACCCCGCCTACGAGCACTGAAGCTTTCTTT
CASSQDITPPTSTEAFF
>TRBV20-1|NA|TRBD1|TRBJ1-1
TGCAGTGCTAGTGGGGACAGGGGGGGCACTGAAGCTTTCTTT
CSASGDRGGTEAFF
>TRBV27|NA|TRBD2|TRBJ2-7
TGTGCCAGCAGTTTGTTCCCTAGCGGGGCCTACGAGCAGTACTTC
CASSLFPSGAYEQYF
>TRBV19|NA|TRBD2|TRBJ2-1
TGTGCCAGTAGTTCGGGAGCGGGGGCCACCGCGAACTACAATGAGCAGTTCTTC
CASSSGAGATANYNEQFF
>TRBV25-1|once|TRBD1|TRBJ2-5
TGTGCCAGCAGCTGGGGACAGGGGGACAAAGAGACCCAGTACTTC
CASSWGQGDKETQYF